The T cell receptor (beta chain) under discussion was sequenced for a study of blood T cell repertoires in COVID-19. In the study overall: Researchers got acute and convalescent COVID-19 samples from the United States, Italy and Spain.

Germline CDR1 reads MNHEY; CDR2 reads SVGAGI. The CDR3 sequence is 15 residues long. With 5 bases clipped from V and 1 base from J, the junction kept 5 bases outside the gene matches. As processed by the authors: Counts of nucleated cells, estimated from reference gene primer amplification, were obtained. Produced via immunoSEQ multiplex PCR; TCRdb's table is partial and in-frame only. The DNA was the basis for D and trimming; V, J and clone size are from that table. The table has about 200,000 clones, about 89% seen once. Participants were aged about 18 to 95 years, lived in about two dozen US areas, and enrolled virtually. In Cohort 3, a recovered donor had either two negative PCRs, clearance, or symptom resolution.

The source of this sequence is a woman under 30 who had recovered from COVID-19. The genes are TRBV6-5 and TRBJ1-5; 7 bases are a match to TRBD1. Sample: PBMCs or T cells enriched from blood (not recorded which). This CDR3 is CASSTQGLSNQPQHF. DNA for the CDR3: TGTGCCAGCAGTACACAGGGGTTAAGCAATCAGCCCCAGCATTTT.